This entry concerns a single T cell receptor beta chain. The sample originates from a study of blood T cells in healthy people across ages. Next came a second PCR, run for about 7 to 12 cycles, which used a sample-barcoded 5' primer along with a J-beta primer mix. MiXCR was run by TCRdb on the 5' RACE reads, yielding one entry per CDR3 protein. This sample yields 1 million or so distinct CDR3 sequences, of which more than 40% are seen a single time; approximately 19% belongs to the top ten. The CDR3 covers 13 residues. V shed 1 base and J shed 8 bases, with 6 bases lying between them. Germline loops: CDR1 SGHDN, CDR2 FVKESK.

The receptor comes from a woman in her sixties or seventies in good health. The sample consisted of blood. The rearrangement joins TRBV14 to TRBJ1-6; D remains ambiguous. The CDR3 is CASSQAGYSPLHF. DNA of the CDR3: TGTGCCAGCAGCCAAGCCGGGTATTCACCCCTCCACTTT.